The sequence of this T cell receptor (beta chain) was determined in a study of T cells in Graves' hyperthyroidism and ophthalmopathy. At the level of the study: Peripheral blood sampling occurred at initial diagnosis, before any treatment. General study findings and limits: Ophthalmopathy, which appeared later, was predicted by the model a median around 6.5 months before onset. Stable hyperthyroidism was told apart from ophthalmopathy by a model built on 13 V-J features.

This clonotype has at least ten counts. What it binds is unknown. Each diagnosis was grounded in clinical symptoms, serum thyroxine and TRAb, thyroid ultrasound, and orbital computed tomography. RNA transcripts served as the template for amplifying TCR beta CDR3 regions. The study used the HTBI primer set for a first-round RT-PCR of the TCR CDR3. TCRdb re-analysed the multiplex PCR reads in MiXCR, keeping a single row per CDR3 protein. The sample lists approximately 600,000 distinct CDR3 sequences; 15% to 20% were seen once. The sequenced material came from blood. This TCR was sampled from a woman aged 30 to 39 with Graves' hyperthyroidism.

Here the CDR3 DNA reads TGTGCCAGCAGCTTAGAAGCTAATAGATACCAAGAGACCCAGTACTTC. Amino acid sequence: CASSLEANRYQETQYF. The V gene is TRBV7-2, the J gene TRBJ2-5; D remains ambiguous. CDR3 length equals 16 residues. The germline V gene has CDR1 SGHTA and CDR2 FQGNSA. Trimming pared 1 base from V and 0 bases from J, leaving 12 bases between.